Shown below are 2 T cell receptor beta chains from a single sample sequenced in a study of spatial heterogeneity in lung cancer. Study observations and caveats: Mutation tallies in tumors tracked expanded intratumoral alpha and beta TCR counts.

The time point: sample taken at primary tumor resection. MiXCR was run by TCRdb on the 5' RACE reads, yielding one entry per CDR3 protein. The sample has about 4,000 distinct CDR3 sequences; approximately 40% are singletons. Their specific antigens are unknown. The specimen was lung tumor tissue, collected at surgery. Source of these receptors: a male donor with early-stage non-small cell lung cancer.

By share, this clonotype ranks as medium-sized. The chain recombines TRBV12-3 or TRBV12-4 with TRBJ1-5, with D uncertain. V lost 1 base and J 0 bases, leaving 7 bases between the germline ends. The length of the CDR3 is 15 residues. CDR3 sequence (DNA): TGTGCCAGCAGTTTAGGGTCTAGTAGCAATCAGCCCCAGCATTTT. Translated, it gives CASSLGSSSNQPQHF.

The CDR3 coding sequence is TGTGCCAGCACCCGAGGTCCGAACCCCGAGCAGTACTTC. It yields the protein CASTRGPNPEQYF. The gene calls are TRBV5-6 and TRBJ2-7, with D unresolved. This CDR3 contains 13 residues. Germline values: CDR1 SGHDT, CDR2 YYEEEE. Trimming shortened V by 6 bases and J by 6 bases, and 16 bases separated the two germline ends.